The sequence of this TCR beta chain was determined in a study of cytomegalovirus exposure and HLA in healthy donors. The germline CDR1 and CDR2 sequences are LGHNA and YSLEER. V lost 0 bases to trimming and J lost 0 bases, with 6 bases between them. The CDR3 consists of 15 residues. Whole-study findings and limits: Certain sequence variants were highly shared and formed a cluster, and this cluster was likely a sequencing artifact. It was reportedly the case that the classifier diagnosed cytomegalovirus status with high specificity and sensitivity. Later on, an analysis found that several of the most significant clusters appeared to be linked to common viral pathogens, which included parvovirus B19.

PCR involved 60 Vbeta and 13 Jbeta primers. The repertoire was sequenced with immunoSEQ multiplex PCR; TCRdb's copy has only in-frame clones and lacks some. The sample includes around 64,000 clones, roughly 68% of them seen just once. This clone occurred a few times. Its antigen is not identified. There were likely unrecorded immune exposures, though donors were nominally healthy when sampled. The origin of this receptor is a woman in her forties or fifties in good health and CMV-seronegative. Input material: PBMCs. The rearrangement links TRBV4-3 to TRBJ2-1; D remains unclear. The CDR3 loop is CASSQDFNSYNEQFF. The DNA for the CDR3 is TGCGCCAGCAGCCAAGATTTTAACTCCTACAATGAGCAGTTCTTC.